This T cell receptor (beta chain) comes out of a study of blood T cells in healthy people across ages. Findings and caveats of the study: Possibly confounding the expanded clonotype changes was the fact that donor CMV status was unknown. Per million T cells, TCR beta diversity dropped about linearly as age rose.

Germline V gene lookup returns CDR1 SGHRS and CDR2 YFSETQ. Trimming took off 4 bases at V and 2 bases at J, with 13 bases between the two ends. The CDR3 is 15 amino acids. Next came a second PCR, run for about 6 to 12 cycles, which used a sample-barcoded 5' primer along with a J-beta primer mix. Each cDNA was tagged by a template-switch adaptor containing 12 random nucleotides. TCRdb called the 5' RACE reads again in MiXCR, with one record for every CDR3 protein. The sample records more than 1.4 million distinct CDR3 sequences, 40% to 50% being singletons. This clonotype was picked up a small number of times. Its target is not known.

The V call is TRBV5-1, the J call TRBJ2-1; D call uncertain. The source material was blood. This clonotype originated in a woman aged 18-29 years in good health. The CDR3 spells CASSPAGPAYNEQFF. DNA for the CDR3: TGCGCCAGCAGCCCGGCTGGTCCGGCCTACAATGAGCAGTTCTTC.